Following are 29 T cell receptor beta chains from one sample sequenced in a study of blood T cell repertoires in COVID-19. Assay: immunoSEQ multiplex PCR; the TCRdb copy retains only in-frame clones and omits some. The sample carries tens of thousands of clones, 88% recorded once. Source material: peripheral blood. Receptors originate from a human donor in a cohort sampled during active COVID-19.

The chain uses TRBV10-2 and TRBJ1-5; perhaps TRBD1 as D (6 bases). V was shortened by 3 bases and J by 5 bases, with 11 bases between the two germline ends. The germline CDR1 and CDR2 sequences are WSHSY and SAAADI. The CDR3 consists of 14 residues. The CDR3 DNA sequence: TGCGCCAGCAGTGACTTTGGGGGCGATCAGCCCCAGCATTTT. Residues: CASSDFGGDQPQHF.

J is TRBJ1-2 and V is TRBV19, with D unclear. Germline CDR1 reads LNHDA; CDR2 reads SQIVND (reference sequence). The CDR3 has 14 residues. Trimming shortened V by 9 bases and J by 0 bases, and 14 bases separated the two germline ends. The CDR3 sequence is CASLRISPNYGYTF. The CDR3 nucleotides read TGTGCCAGCCTGAGAATAAGTCCTAACTATGGCTACACCTTC.

The chain has TRBV5-1 and TRBJ2-7; tentatively, D is TRBD1 (6 bases). The germline gives CDR1 SGHRS, CDR2 YFSETQ. V lost 1 base, J lost 6 bases, and 14 bases lay in between. The CDR3 totals 14 residues. The DNA of the CDR3 is TGCGCCAGCAGCTTGCTCTCAGGGGCGGGCGAGCAGTACTTC. Translating gives CASSLLSGAGEQYF.

The gene calls are TRBV29-1 and TRBJ2-5; tentatively, D is TRBD2 (6 bases). The CDR3 is 13 amino acids. The germline V gene encodes CDR1 SQVTM and CDR2 ANQGSEA. V was shortened by 6 bases and J by 5 bases, with 16 bases between the two germline ends. CDR3 DNA: TGCAGCGTGGGGGGTTGGGGGTCCGAGACCCAGTACTTC. This codes for CSVGGWGSETQYF.

Here the CDR3 DNA reads TGTGCCAGCAGCTTATTACAGGGGGCAGATACGCAGTATTTT. Its protein is CASSLLQGADTQYF. The V and J genes are TRBV7-9 and TRBJ2-3, with 8 bases that match TRBD1. The germline gives CDR1 SEHNR, CDR2 FQNEAQ (reference sequence). V trimming: 2 bases; J trimming: 4 bases; junction bases outside the gene matches: 2. This CDR3 has 14 amino acids.

This clone came up once. This sequence joins TRBV12-3 or TRBV12-4 and TRBJ2-7; 7 positions agree with TRBD2. This CDR3 region has 13 residues. V was clipped by 7 bases and J by 2 bases; unmatched bases: 5. CDR3 in DNA: TGTGCCAGCAACAATCGGGGGGCCTACGAGCAGTACTTC. It encodes CASNNRGAYEQYF.

The chain uses TRBV10-3 and TRBJ1-5, with 11 bases matching TRBD1. Germline CDR1 reads ENHRY; CDR2 reads SYGVKD. The CDR3 has 13 amino acids. CDR3 loop: CGTGGSGNQPQHF. The CDR3 DNA sequence: TGTGGGACAGGGGGCTCGGGCAATCAGCCCCAGCATTTT.

V is TRBV7-8 and J is TRBJ2-1; D perhaps matches TRBD1 (6 bases). The ends were cut back, 7 bases at V and 4 bases at J, with 17 bases in the middle. CDR3 length: 15 residues. Germline loops: CDR1 SGHVS, CDR2 FQNEAQ. The CDR3 DNA reads TGTGCCAGCACCCTGGGGGCAGGGCTATACAATGAGCAGTTCTTC. Residues: CASTLGAGLYNEQFF.

The genes are TRBV7-2 and TRBJ2-1, with 7 bases fitting TRBD2. Trimming took 5 bases from V and 6 from J; bases not matched to a gene: 10. CDR1 is SGHTA, CDR2 FQGNSA, per germline. The CDR3 loop spans 15 amino acids. CDR3 bases: TGTGCCAGCAGCCCCCCCGGCGGGGGATTCAATGAGCAGTTCTTC. Translating gives CASSPPGGGFNEQFF. Using reference TRBV7-2 and TRBJ2-1 for the parts outside the CDR3, the full variable domain is GAGVSQSPSNKVTEKGKDVELRCDPISGHTALYWYRQSLGQGLEFLIYFQGNSAPDKSGLPSDRFSAERTGGSVSTLTIQRTQQEDSAVYLCASSPPGGGFNEQFFGPGTRLTVL.

This chain joins TRBV4-2 and TRBJ1-6; D perhaps matches TRBD1 (5 bases). Trimming cost V 0 bases and J 10 bases, with 16 bases left between them. CDR1 is LGHNA, CDR2 YNFKEQ, per germline. This CDR3 is 16 amino acids long. For the CDR3, the DNA is TGTGCCAGCAGCCAAGATCTGGGGCCAGGTCAATCACCCCTCCACTTT. Amino acids: CASSQDLGPGQSPLHF.

V and J are TRBV7-9 and TRBJ2-5, with TRBD2 identical over 12 bases. Germline assignment: CDR1 SEHNR and CDR2 FQNEAQ (reference sequence). The CDR3 extends over 16 amino acids. V shed 1 base and J 4 bases; nucleotides not matched to a gene: 4. The CDR3 sequence: CASSLVSSGGAETQYF. DNA for the CDR3: TGTGCCAGCAGCTTAGTCTCTAGCGGGGGGGCAGAGACCCAGTACTTC.

Notes on this clone: Relative to the germline gene, one junction end is altered; a read error may explain this. This chain uses TRBV7-7 with TRBJ2-7; the match to TRBD2 covers 7 bases. Per germline, CDR1 SSHAT and CDR2 FNYEAQ (reference sequence). The CDR3 runs to 16 residues. CDR3 nucleotides: TGTGCTAGCAGCTTAGTGGGACTAAAATTCCACTACGAGCAGTACTTC. Protein sequence: CASSLVGLKFHYEQYF.

The chain recombines TRBV18 with TRBJ2-3; 12 nucleotides align to TRBD2. Germline CDR1 is KGHSH and CDR2 is LQKENI. J lost 1 base, V lost 3 bases, and 8 bases had no gene match. The CDR3 loop spans 18 amino acids. The CDR3 reads CASSPRLAGAGGTDTQYF. The CDR3, as DNA: TGTGCCAGCTCACCTCGACTAGCGGGGGCCGGGGGCACAGATACGCAGTATTTT.

This chain uses TRBV12-5 with TRBJ1-2; 9 positions agree with TRBD1. V was clipped by 1 base and J by 5 bases; unmatched bases: 11. The germline V gene has CDR1 LGHNT and CDR2 FRNRAP. The CDR3 has 17 residues. CDR3 in amino acids: CASGLAGQGPSKYGYTF. The CDR3 coding sequence is TGTGCTAGTGGTTTGGCGGGACAGGGACCCTCAAAGTATGGCTACACCTTC.

This sequence joins TRBV5-6 and TRBJ2-2, with 7 bases fitting TRBD1. Per germline, CDR1 SGHDT and CDR2 YYEEEE. Unmatched junction bases numbered 6, after V lost 4 bases and J lost 3 bases. This CDR3 region has 15 residues. In DNA, the CDR3 is TGTGCCAGCAGCCACGGGACAGACTACACCGGGGAGCTGTTTTTT. Translating gives CASSHGTDYTGELFF.

The chain links TRBV19 to TRBJ1-5, with D perhaps TRBD1 (6 bases). Germline V lookup: CDR1 LNHDA, CDR2 SQIVND (reference sequence). CDR3 length: 12 residues. V lost 6 bases, J lost 6 bases, and 9 bases lay in between. For the CDR3, the DNA is TGTGCCAGTAGAGGGGGGGGTCAGCCCCAGCATTTT. Its translation: CASRGGGQPQHF.

The CDR3 DNA sequence: TGTGCCAGCAGCTTATTAATCGGGGCTGGAAACACCATATATTTT. As protein: CASSLLIGAGNTIYF. The V call is TRBV7-2, the J call TRBJ1-3; unclear D gene. The CDR3 runs 15 residues. Germline-derived CDR1 and CDR2 are SGHTA and FQGNSA. V was clipped by 2 bases and J by 2 bases, with 10 bases between them.

The V gene is TRBV7-2, the J gene TRBJ2-1; TRBD1 matches 11 bases. The CDR3 extends over 15 amino acids. V shed 3 bases, J shed 4 bases, and the junction held 2 bases outside the gene matches. Germline V gene data show CDR1 as SGHTA and CDR2 as FQGNSA. The CDR3 region has the DNA TGTGCCAGCAGCTTGGACAGGGGGCTATACAATGAGCAGTTCTTC. Protein sequence: CASSLDRGLYNEQFF. The variable domain in full, completed from reference TRBV7-2 and TRBJ2-1, reads GAGVSQSPSNKVTEKGKDVELRCDPISGHTALYWYRQSLGQGLEFLIYFQGNSAPDKSGLPSDRFSAERTGGSVSTLTIQRTQQEDSAVYLCASSLDRGLYNEQFFGPGTRLTVL.

This chain uses TRBV29-1 with TRBJ1-1; no definite D call. The V end was cut by 4 bases, the J end by 3 bases, with 12 bases between. In germline, CDR1 is SQVTM, CDR2 ANQGSEA. This CDR3 contains 13 residues. CDR3 loop: CSVGYLTDTEAFF. DNA of the CDR3: TGCAGCGTTGGTTATCTCACGGACACTGAAGCTTTCTTT. Using reference TRBV29-1 and TRBJ1-1 for the parts outside the CDR3, the full variable domain is SAVISQKPSRDICQRGTSLTIQCQVDSQVTMMFWYRQQPGQSLTLIATANQGSEATYESGFVIDKFPISRPNLTFSTLTVSNMSPEDSSIYLCSVGYLTDTEAFFGQGTRLTVV.

The chain couples TRBV15 to TRBJ1-1; no clear D. Trimming removed 1 base from V and 1 base from J, with 13 bases in between. CDR3 length: 16 amino acids. Germline V gives CDR1 LNHNV, CDR2 YYDKDF (reference sequence). CDR3 sequence (DNA): TGTGCCACCAGCAGAGGATCGCGGCGGCAGAACACTGAAGCTTTCTTT. Amino acids: CATSRGSRRQNTEAFF.

The chain combines TRBV5-1 with TRBJ2-4; D perhaps matches TRBD1 (6 bases). Trimming left V 5 bases short and J 9 bases short, with 15 bases between. Germline assignment: CDR1 SGHRS and CDR2 YFSETQ. The CDR3 is made up of 13 amino acids. This CDR3 is CASRGAATGIQYF. CDR3 bases: TGCGCCAGCAGGGGGGCGGCAACAGGCATTCAGTACTTC.

Comments on this clone: At one end, the junction sequence differs from germline, possibly due to a read error. The CDR3 DNA follows: TGCGCCAGCAGCGAGTCGGGACAGGGGTTTCTCTCTGGAAACACCATATATTTT. Translation gives CASSESGQGFLSGNTIYF. The chain employs TRBV10-1 and TRBJ1-3, with TRBD1 matching 10 bases. The germline V gene has CDR1 WNHNN and CDR2 SYGVQD (reference sequence). This CDR3 is built from 18 residues.

This clone was found a few times. CDR3 loop: CASSTRENTGELFF. The CDR3 bases are TGTGCCAGCAGTACTCGAGAGAACACCGGGGAGCTGTTTTTT. The rearrangement links TRBV27 to TRBJ2-2; no definite D call. CDR1 MNHEY and CDR2 SMNVEV come from the germline V gene (reference sequence). Trimming left V 5 bases short and J 1 base short, with 8 bases between. The CDR3 covers 14 residues.

The J gene is TRBJ2-1, the V gene TRBV19; 10 bases are a match to TRBD1. The V gene's germline CDR1 is LNHDA and CDR2 SQIVND (reference sequence). Unmatched junction bases numbered 4, after V lost 5 bases and J lost 9 bases. This CDR3 is 13 amino acids long. As DNA, the CDR3 is TGTGCCAGTAGTGGGACAGGGGACGGTGAGCAGTTCTTC. Amino acids: CASSGTGDGEQFF. Combining the CDR3 with reference TRBV19 and TRBJ2-1 gives the whole variable domain DGGITQSPKYLFRKEGQNVTLSCEQNLNHDAMYWYRQDPGQGLRLIYYSQIVNDFQKGDIAEGYSVSREKKESFPLTVTSAQKNPTAFYLCASSGTGDGEQFFGPGTRLTVL.

This chain connects TRBV6-5 to TRBJ2-1; 12 bases are a match to TRBD1. The germline CDR1 and CDR2 sequences are MNHEY and SVGAGI. The V segment lost 6 bases and the J segment 9 bases; nucleotides outside the gene matches: 6. The CDR3 totals 14 residues. CDR3: CASRGGQGASEQFF. The CDR3 coding sequence is TGTGCCAGCAGAGGGGGACAGGGGGCTTCTGAGCAGTTCTTC.

CDR3 coding DNA: TGCGCCAGCAGCCAAGAGGCGGGGCACGAGCAGTACTTC. Amino acid sequence: CASSQEAGHEQYF. This chain links TRBV4-3 with TRBJ2-7; a weak D match, TRBD2 (6 bases). The CDR3 has 13 residues. Deletions cut 0 bases from V and 5 bases from J, with 8 bases between. CDR1 LGHNA and CDR2 YSLEER come from the germline V gene.

The chain uses TRBV5-4 and TRBJ2-7, with 8 bases fitting TRBD2. The CDR3 contains 15 residues. Trimming took 4 bases from V and 0 from J; bases not matched to a gene: 6. Germline-derived CDR1 and CDR2 are SGHNT and YYREEE (reference sequence). CDR3 coding DNA: TGTGCCAGCAGCCCCTCGGGGGGGATCTCCTACGAGCAGTACTTC. Residues: CASSPSGGISYEQYF. Combining the CDR3 with reference TRBV5-4 and TRBJ2-7 gives the whole variable domain ETGVTQSPTHLIKTRGQQVTLRCSSQSGHNTVSWYQQALGQGPQFIFQYYREEENGRGNFPPRFSGLQFPNYSSELNVNALELDDSALYLCASSPSGGISYEQYFGPGTRLTVT.

The genes are TRBV6-4 and TRBJ1-5; no clear D gene. Germline V CDR1 and CDR2: MRHNA, SNTAGT. This CDR3 has 13 residues. V dropped 5 bases and J dropped 3 bases, with 8 bases sitting between them. CDR3 DNA sequence: TGTGCCAGCAGTTCGGGGTTCAATCAGCCCCAGCATTTT. This codes for CASSSGFNQPQHF.

The chain has TRBV7-3 and TRBJ2-3; 10 bases are a match to TRBD2. Per germline, CDR1 SGHTA and CDR2 FQGTGA. Unmatched junction bases numbered 3, after V lost 5 bases and J lost 1 base. The CDR3 loop spans 15 amino acids. The CDR3 loop reads CASSSGTSGTDTQYF. In DNA, the CDR3 is TGTGCCAGCAGCAGCGGGACTAGCGGCACAGATACGCAGTATTTT.